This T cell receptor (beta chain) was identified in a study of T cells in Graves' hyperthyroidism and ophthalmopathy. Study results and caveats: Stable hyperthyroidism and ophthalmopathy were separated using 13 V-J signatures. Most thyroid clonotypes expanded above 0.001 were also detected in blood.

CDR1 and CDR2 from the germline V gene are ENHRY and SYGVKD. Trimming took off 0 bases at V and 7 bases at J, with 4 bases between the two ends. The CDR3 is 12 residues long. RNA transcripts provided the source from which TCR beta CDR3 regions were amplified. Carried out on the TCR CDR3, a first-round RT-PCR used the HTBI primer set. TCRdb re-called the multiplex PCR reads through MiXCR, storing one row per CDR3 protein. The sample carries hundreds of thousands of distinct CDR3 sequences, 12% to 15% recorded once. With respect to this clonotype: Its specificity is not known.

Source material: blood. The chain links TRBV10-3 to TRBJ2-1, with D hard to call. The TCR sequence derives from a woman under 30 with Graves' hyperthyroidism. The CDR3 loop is CAISESKNEQFF. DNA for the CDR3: TGTGCCATCAGTGAGTCTAAGAATGAGCAGTTCTTC.